This is a list of T cell receptor beta chains from one sample in a study of OX40 agonist ivuxolimab in advanced cancers. The assay was immunoSEQ multiplex PCR, and TCRdb's table has in-frame clones only and misses some. The data show over 60,000 clones, 84% seen once. The material sequenced was CD4+ or CD8+ T cells sorted from blood, taken in a trial of the OX40 agonist ivuxolimab. These receptors all stem from an adult with an advanced solid tumor such as melanoma, head and neck, liver or kidney cancer. Both conserved end residues are part of each CDR3. Expanded clones get a size class; other rows say once, few or many, or leave the size out.

TRBJ2-2 medium-sized TRBV2 CASSRLAANTGELFF
TRBJ1-2 few TRBV11-2 CASSLNSYGYTF
TRBJ1-2 NA TRBV7-9 CASSRGTDGGGYTF
TRBJ2-5 NA TRBV27 CASSLNRGETQYF
TRBJ2-7 once TRBV14 CASSPTSGNSEQYF
TRBJ1-2 NA TRBV5-4 CASSLGTGAYGYTF
TRBJ2-3 NA TRBV7-7 CASSLGVSTDTQYF
TRBJ1-6 NA TRBV4-3 CASSLDRGDSPLHF
TRBJ1-5 few TRBV2 CASRASRGSNQPQHF
TRBJ2-3 NA TRBV4-1 CASSRHSGGAGDTQYF
TRBJ2-5 NA TRBV4-3 CASSHRRQETQYF
TRBJ1-5 NA TRBV28 CASRYPGQGNQPQHF
TRBJ2-7 NA TRBV28 CASGWTGTYEQYF
TRBJ1-3 few TRBV18 CASSPPGQRNTIYF
TRBJ1-5 NA TRBV28 CASSDGGGARNQPQHF
TRBJ2-1 NA TRBV29-1 CSGKDRGGVDEQFF
TRBJ2-5 NA TRBV18 CASSRSAGGETQYF
TRBJ1-1 NA TRBV20-1 CSARKNTEAFF
TRBJ2-3 NA TRBV7-3 CASSTYRTDTQYF
TRBJ1-1 NA TRBV19 CASILGWGSNTEAFF
TRBJ2-1 NA TRBV6-1 CASSEARAKGREQFF
TRBJ2-5 NA TRBV28 CASSFAGGQETQYF
TRBJ2-7 NA TRBV5-1 CASSLAFGRAVEQYF
TRBJ2-3 NA TRBV7-8 CASSLFLDTQYF
TRBJ1-1 NA TRBV7-2 CASRLDPLNTEAFF
TRBJ1-2 NA TRBV7-8 CASSLDASSYGYTF
TRBJ2-2 NA TRBV11-1 CASSLQLNAGELFF
TRBJ1-4 NA TRBV11-2 CASSRDRNEKLFF
TRBJ2-7 NA TRBV6-4 CASSDPYWTGYPYEQYF
TRBJ1-2 once TRBV18 CASSKSANYGYTF
TRBJ2-3 NA TRBV18 CASSPRLSSTDTQYF